A single sample gave rise to the 31 T cell receptor beta chains below, sequenced in a study of blood T cells in healthy people across ages. Together with a sample-barcoded 5' primer, a J-beta primer mix was included in a second PCR lasting roughly 6 to 12 cycles. One entry per CDR3 protein results from TCRdb running MiXCR on the 5' RACE reads. The top ten clones hold roughly 12% of a sample with fewer than 2,000,000 distinct CDR3 sequences, roughly 32% of them seen once. The sequenced material came from blood. Receptors originate from a young woman in good health.

The chain links TRBV6-5 to TRBJ1-5; tentative D call: TRBD1 (5 bases). Germline-derived CDR1 and CDR2 are MNHEY and SVGAGI. V dropped 0 bases and J dropped 4 bases, with 10 bases sitting between them. The CDR3 runs 15 residues. CDR3 in amino acids: CASSYSAGKNQPQHF. Written as DNA, the CDR3 is TGTGCCAGCAGTTACTCGGCAGGGAAAAATCAGCCCCAGCATTTT.

The CDR3: CASSYSYRQGASGGYTF. In DNA form, the CDR3 reads TGTGCCAGCAGTTACTCGTATCGTCAGGGGGCTTCTGGGGGCTACACCTTC. This sequence joins TRBV6-5 and TRBJ1-2; 8 bases map to TRBD1. The CDR3 is 17 residues long. CDR1 MNHEY and CDR2 SVGAGI come from the germline V gene. Trimming took 0 bases from V and 8 from J; bases not matched to a gene: 14.

This chain uses TRBV2 with TRBJ2-1; no firm D call. Germline values: CDR1 SNHLY, CDR2 FYNNEI. V was trimmed by 8 bases and J by 0 bases, leaving 8 bases between them. The CDR3 runs to 13 residues. The CDR3 loop reads CASDFSSYNEQFF. In DNA form, the CDR3 reads TGTGCCAGCGACTTTAGCTCCTACAATGAGCAGTTCTTC.

V is TRBV12-3 or TRBV12-4 and J is TRBJ1-1; maybe TRBD1 (5 bases). This CDR3 spans 13 amino acids. V was cut by 6 bases and J by 11 bases, with 19 bases left in between. The CDR3, as DNA: TGTGCCAGCAGCCGGGACCGGGGCCTCGCGGCTTTCTTT. The encoded protein is CASSRDRGLAAFF.

In this sample, this clonotype turned up a few times. The chain links TRBV3-1 to TRBJ2-7; 7 bases map to TRBD1. CDR1 is LGHDT and CDR2 is YNNKEL in the germline V gene (reference sequence). The CDR3 contains 14 residues. Trimming at V came to 6 bases and at J to 1 base, leaving 6 bases not matched to a gene. Written as DNA, the CDR3 is TGTGCCAGCAGACCAAACAGGGGTTCCTACGAGCAGTACTTC. This gives the protein CASRPNRGSYEQYF.

With respect to this clonotype: It may be a read error: a sequence one base away is much more abundant. The gene calls are TRBV20-1 and TRBJ2-1; D is possibly TRBD1 (5 bases). This CDR3 has 13 amino acids. Germline CDR1 and CDR2: DFQATT and SNEGSKA (reference sequence). The V end was cut by 3 bases, the J end by 9 bases, with 15 bases between. The CDR3, as DNA: TGCAGTGCTAGCCCAGGGCCGATGCGTGAGCAGTTCTTC. Its protein product is CSASPGPMREQFF.

This clonotype was seen ten or more times. This sequence joins TRBV29-1 and TRBJ2-1, with 7 nucleotides matching TRBD2. The germline V gene has CDR1 SQVTM and CDR2 ANQGSEA. Trimming removed 2 bases from V and 6 bases from J; junction bases left unmatched: 4. The CDR3 has 13 residues. As DNA, the CDR3 is TGCAGCGTTGAAAAAGGCGGGAGCAATGAGCAGTTCTTC. Its protein product is CSVEKGGSNEQFF.

J is TRBJ1-1 and V is TRBV7-8, with D perhaps matching TRBD1 (5 bases). Germline CDR1 and CDR2: SGHVS and FQNEAQ. Trimming removed 5 bases from V and 0 bases from J, with 16 bases in between. The CDR3 length is 16 residues. Here the CDR3 DNA reads TGTGCCAGCAGCCGTATAAGACAGAATTTGAACACTGAAGCTTTCTTT. Translating gives CASSRIRQNLNTEAFF.

This clonotype was detected ten times or more. The chain couples TRBV5-1 to TRBJ2-5; no clear D gene. Trimming took 0 bases from V and 1 from J, leaving 10 bases between them. The CDR3 runs to 15 residues. Germline CDR1 is SGHRS and CDR2 is YFSETQ. The CDR3 region has the DNA TGCGCCAGCAGCTTGGGGGTGCACTTCCAAGAGACCCAGTACTTC. It specifies CASSLGVHFQETQYF.

The J gene is TRBJ2-7, the V gene TRBV20-1; D call uncertain. This CDR3 comprises 13 residues. CDR1 and CDR2 from the germline V gene are DFQATT and SNEGSKA (reference sequence). V gave up 5 bases and J gave up 0 bases, with 11 bases separating them. CDR3 protein: CSAGPSYSYEQYF. As DNA, the CDR3 is TGCAGTGCTGGACCTAGTTACTCCTACGAGCAGTACTTC.

The J gene is TRBJ2-1, the V gene TRBV4-1; possibly TRBD2 for D (6 bases). Looked up from germline, CDR1 is MGHRA and CDR2 is YSYEKL. The CDR3 spans 15 residues. V lost 1 base, J lost 5 bases, and 12 bases lay in between. CDR3 protein: CASSQVGGLDNEQFF. In DNA form, the CDR3 reads TGCGCCAGCAGCCAAGTGGGAGGCCTGGACAATGAGCAGTTCTTC.

The chain links TRBV20-1 to TRBJ1-2, with D tentatively TRBD1 (6 bases). In germline, CDR1 is DFQATT, CDR2 SNEGSKA (reference sequence). The CDR3 consists of 15 residues. V dropped 3 bases and J dropped 3 bases, with 17 bases sitting between them. CDR3 region: CSASSHRELYYGYTF. The DNA for the CDR3 is TGCAGTGCTAGTTCTCACAGGGAGCTGTACTATGGCTACACCTTC.

A word on this clonotype: The junction differs from germline at one of its ends, possibly a read error. The V call is TRBV15, the J call TRBJ2-5; maybe TRBD1 (5 bases). TRBJ2-7 matches the DNA end more closely, so the J call is doubtful. Per germline, CDR1 LNHNV and CDR2 YYDKDF (reference sequence). The length of the CDR3 is 12 residues. Written as DNA, the CDR3 is TGTGCCTCCAGCATCCTAAGGGGCGAGCAGTACTTC. Protein: CASSILRGEQYF.

The rearrangement joins TRBV7-9 to TRBJ1-4; 7 nucleotides match TRBD1. V dropped 5 bases and J dropped 8; count of bases not matched to a gene: 11. CDR1 and CDR2 (germline): SEHNR, FQNEAQ (reference sequence). CDR3 length equals 15 residues. CDR3 sequence: CASSPGSSTGEKLFF. Written as DNA, the CDR3 is TGTGCCAGCAGCCCCGGAAGTTCGACAGGGGAAAAACTGTTTTTT.

This clonotype was counted ten times or more. This rearrangement joins TRBV10-3 to TRBJ2-7; either TRBD1 or TRBD2 may supply D (6 bases each). From germline, CDR1 is ENHRY and CDR2 SYGVKD. This CDR3 has 15 residues. The V end lost 0 bases, the J end lost 7 bases, and 16 bases lay between the germline ends. This CDR3 reads CAISESNTGAGEQYF. The CDR3 nucleotides are TGTGCCATCAGTGAGTCGAATACGGGGGCTGGGGAGCAGTACTTC.

Concerning this clonotype itself: A much larger clonotype is one base distant, so this may be a read error. The chain couples TRBV6-2 or TRBV6-3 to TRBJ2-7, with 12 bases aligning to TRBD2. CDR1 and CDR2 (germline): MNHEY, SVGEGT. After removal of 9 bases from V and 7 bases from J, the junction contained 7 bases not matched to a gene. The CDR3 is made up of 13 amino acids. This chain's CDR3 is CARLTSGGREQYF. CDR3 in DNA: TGTGCCAGGCTGACTAGCGGGGGTCGAGAGCAGTACTTC.

This sequence joins TRBV5-4 and TRBJ2-4; possibly TRBD2 for D (6 bases). The germline V gene encodes CDR1 SGHNT and CDR2 YYREEE (reference sequence). This CDR3 comprises 19 residues. Deletions cut 0 bases from V and 1 base from J, with 20 bases between. CDR3 protein: CASSLASQGGAIAKNIQYF. CDR3 bases: TGTGCCAGCAGCTTGGCATCCCAGGGCGGGGCGATCGCCAAAAACATTCAGTACTTC. Full variable domain (rest looked up from reference TRBV5-4 and TRBJ2-4): ETGVTQSPTHLIKTRGQQVTLRCSSQSGHNTVSWYQQALGQGPQFIFQYYREEENGRGNFPPRFSGLQFPNYSSELNVNALELDDSALYLCASSLASQGGAIAKNIQYFGAGTRLSVL.

The table lists this clonotype with many counts. The chain recombines TRBV20-1 with TRBJ2-1, with 8 positions matching TRBD2. CDR3 length equals 13 residues. Germline V gene data show CDR1 as DFQATT and CDR2 as SNEGSKA (reference sequence). The trim removed 3 bases at V and 5 bases at J, leaving 3 bases unmatched. The CDR3 protein is CSASAGGDNEQFF. The CDR3 bases are TGCAGTGCTAGTGCGGGGGGCGACAATGAGCAGTTCTTC.

This chain uses TRBV2 with TRBJ2-6; D possibly matches TRBD1 or TRBD2 (6 bases each). The CDR3 has 17 amino acids. Trimming cost V 3 bases and J 4 bases, with 16 bases left between them. Looked up from germline, CDR1 is SNHLY and CDR2 is FYNNEI. CDR3 DNA: TGTGCCAGCAGTGAGTGGGGGGCTACCCCCGGGGCCAACGTCCTGACTTTC. Protein: CASSEWGATPGANVLTF.

CDR3 sequence (DNA): TGTGCCAGCAGCCAAGGGACTAGGCCACGGGAGCAGTACTTC. Translating gives CASSQGTRPREQYF. The rearrangement links TRBV3-1 to TRBJ2-7; TRBD2 aligns across 7 bases. Per the germline V gene, CDR1 is LGHDT and CDR2 is YNNKEL (reference sequence). V was pared by 1 base and J by 7 bases, with 7 bases of the junction left unmatched. The CDR3 has 14 amino acids.

This clonotype showed up just a few times. The chain carries TRBV10-3 and TRBJ2-3, with D perhaps assigned TRBD1 or TRBD2 (6 bases each). The CDR3 is made up of 14 amino acids. Trimming left V 10 bases short and J 0 bases short, with 14 bases between. From germline, CDR1 is ENHRY and CDR2 SYGVKD. Here the CDR3 DNA reads TGTGCCACCGGGCGGAGGGGGAGCACAGATACGCAGTATTTT. This gives the protein CATGRRGSTDTQYF.

This clonotype has a handful of counts. The V gene is TRBV15, the J gene TRBJ1-2; D uncertain. V was trimmed by 0 bases and J by 8 bases, leaving 22 bases between them. This CDR3 is built from 17 residues. Germline CDR1 reads LNHNV; CDR2 reads YYDKDF (reference sequence). DNA for the CDR3: TGTGCCACCAGCAGAGATCGGCGGACGGCGCTTGGAAAAGGCTACACCTTC. Translated, it gives CATSRDRRTALGKGYTF.

The V call is TRBV30, the J call TRBJ2-7, with 7 bases fitting TRBD1. CDR1 is GTSNPN, CDR2 SVGIG, per germline (reference sequence). The CDR3 runs to 16 residues. V lost 0 bases, J lost 0 bases, and 8 bases stayed unmatched. The CDR3 sequence is CAWSVGQRGNSYEQYF. Written as DNA, the CDR3 is TGTGCCTGGAGTGTGGGACAGAGAGGGAACTCCTACGAGCAGTACTTC.

The rearrangement joins TRBV25-1 to TRBJ2-2; D unresolved. This CDR3 spans 13 amino acids. Trimming stripped 7 bases from V and 6 bases from J, with 12 bases between. The germline V gene encodes CDR1 MGHDK and CDR2 SYGVNS. The CDR3 loop is CASTSRQSGELFF. The CDR3 DNA is TGTGCCAGCACCTCTCGGCAGTCCGGGGAGCTGTTTTTT.

V gene TRBV10-3 combines with J gene TRBJ2-2, with TRBD2 matching over 9 bases. CDR3 length: 14 residues. Germline CDR1 and CDR2: ENHRY and SYGVKD. The V and J ends lost 7 bases and 6 bases, in that order; junction bases with no gene match: 6. The CDR3 DNA follows: TGTGCCATCACCGGGACTAGCTCCCCCGGGGAGCTGTTTTTT. Amino acids: CAITGTSSPGELFF.

The table lists this clonotype with a few counts. One junction end disagrees with the germline gene, perhaps due to a read error. The rearrangement links TRBV4-2 to TRBJ2-6, with D perhaps TRBD2 (5 bases). There are 19 residues in the CDR3. Germline CDR1 is LGHNA and CDR2 is YNFKEQ. CDR3 sequence: CANSQEIGRVFAGANVLTF. The DNA for the CDR3 is TGTGCCAACAGCCAAGAGATTGGGCGGGTATTCGCTGGGGCCAACGTCCTGACTTTC.

This clonotype was recorded only once. The chain is built from TRBV20-1 and TRBJ2-1; 7 bases align to TRBD2. CDR1 DFQATT and CDR2 SNEGSKA come from the germline V gene (reference sequence). V shed 3 bases, J shed 10 bases, and the junction held 6 bases outside the gene matches. The CDR3 covers 12 residues. The CDR3 sequence: CSASYTGGEQFF. For the CDR3, the DNA is TGCAGTGCTAGTTATACGGGGGGAGAGCAGTTCTTC.

This clonotype was observed many times. The chain carries TRBV4-1 and TRBJ2-3; 10 bases agree with TRBD2. Trimming took 0 bases from V and 6 from J; bases not matched to a gene: 6. The length of the CDR3 is 16 residues. Germline-derived CDR1 and CDR2 are MGHRA and YSYEKL. The CDR3 DNA follows: TGCGCCAGCAGCCAAGACGAGCTAGCGGGGGAGGATACGCAGTATTTT. Translation gives CASSQDELAGEDTQYF.

V gene TRBV14 combines with J gene TRBJ2-3, with 8 bases aligning to TRBD2. V lost 10 bases, J lost 0 bases, and 12 bases stayed unmatched. CDR1 is SGHDN, CDR2 FVKESK, per germline. The CDR3 has 16 residues. The CDR3 DNA reads as TGTGCCACTAGCGGGCCGTCTCGTTCTAGCACAGATACGCAGTATTTT. Its translation is CATSGPSRSSTDTQYF.

V gene TRBV20-1 combines with J gene TRBJ1-5; D is possibly TRBD1 (6 bases). CDR3 length equals 17 residues. Germline V gives CDR1 DFQATT, CDR2 SNEGSKA (reference sequence). V was clipped by 0 bases and J by 4 bases, with 19 bases between them. The CDR3 reads CSARDPDSLPGNQPQHF. The DNA of the CDR3 is TGCAGTGCTAGAGATCCGGACAGCCTCCCAGGTAATCAGCCCCAGCATTTT.

CDR3 sequence: CASSYSTTRNEQFF. The CDR3 DNA reads TGTGCCAGCAGTTACTCGACCACAAGGAATGAGCAGTTCTTC. V gene TRBV6-6 combines with J gene TRBJ2-1; D remains unclear. CDR1 MNHNY and CDR2 SVGAGI come from the germline V gene (reference sequence). V was clipped by 0 bases and J by 7 bases, with 10 bases between them. CDR3 length equals 14 residues.